This TCR beta chain was sequenced in a study of blood T cell repertoires in COVID-19. About the research overall: PBMCs, B-cell-depleted T cells, or T cells provided the cDNA or gDNA that made up the material.

Methods used by the authors: Amplifying reference gene primers gave estimates of nucleated cell counts. This table comes from immunoSEQ multiplex PCR, and its TCRdb copy is limited to in-frame clones, with some not included. Clone size and the V and J calls come from that table; the DNA yielded D and trimming. The sample lists about 48,000 clones; more than 75% were seen once. This CDR3 contains 15 residues. Germline CDR1 and CDR2: SGHKS and YYEKEE (reference sequence). Trimming took off 4 bases at V and 1 base at J, with 12 bases between the two ends. The sequence was collected from an older woman with acute or convalescent COVID-19. Material for sequencing was peripheral blood. The chain joins TRBV5-5 to TRBJ1-3, with a tentative D call TRBD1 (6 bases). CDR3 in DNA: TGTGCCAGCAGCGAAGGACAGACTTCTGGAAACACCATATATTTT. Translating gives CASSEGQTSGNTIYF.